This record concerns one T cell receptor (beta chain) sequence. Profiled with immunoSEQ multiplex PCR; TCRdb holds only in-frame clones, not every one. The sample consists of some 96,000 clones, around four fifths of them appearing once. These data are taken from a study of blood T cell repertoires in COVID-19. Study at large: Whether acute or convalescent, the COVID-19 samples came from the United States, Italy and Spain. The analysed material was cDNA or gDNA that came from T cells, B-cell-depleted T cells, or PBMCs.

J gave up 6 bases and V 8 bases, and 8 bases lay outside the gene matches. The germline V gene has CDR1 MDHEN and CDR2 SYDVKM. The CDR3 totals 16 residues. The specimen sequenced was peripheral blood. This sequence originates from a human donor in a cohort sampled during active COVID-19. The V gene is TRBV28, the J gene TRBJ2-3, with TRBD2 matching 16 bases. The CDR3: CASSGTSGRARDTQYF. The CDR3 DNA follows: TGTGCCAGCTCCGGGACTAGCGGGAGGGCGCGGGATACGCAGTATTTT. Combining the CDR3 with reference TRBV28 and TRBJ2-3 gives the whole variable domain DVKVTQSSRYLVKRTGEKVFLECVQDMDHENMFWYRQDPGLGLRLIYFSYDVKMKEKGDIPEGYSVSREKKERFSLILESASTNQTSMYLCASSGTSGRARDTQYFGPGTRLTVL.